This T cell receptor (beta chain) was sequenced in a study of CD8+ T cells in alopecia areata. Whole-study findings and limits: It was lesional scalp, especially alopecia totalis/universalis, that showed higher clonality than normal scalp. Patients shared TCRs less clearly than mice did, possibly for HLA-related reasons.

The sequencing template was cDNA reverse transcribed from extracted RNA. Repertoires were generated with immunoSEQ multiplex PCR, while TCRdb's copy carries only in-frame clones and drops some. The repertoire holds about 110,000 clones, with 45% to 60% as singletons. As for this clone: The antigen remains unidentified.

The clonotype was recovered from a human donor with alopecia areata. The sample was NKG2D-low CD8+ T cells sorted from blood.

The CDR3 nucleotides read TGTGCCAGCAGCCAAGATGTCTGGGGGGCTGGGGCCAACGTCCTGACTTTC. It encodes CASSQDVWGAGANVLTF. V gene TRBV14 combines with J gene TRBJ2-6, with D tentatively TRBD2 (6 bases). Germline assignment: CDR1 SGHDN and CDR2 FVKESK. V was shortened by 0 bases and J by 2 bases, with 11 bases between the two germline ends. The CDR3 is 17 amino acids.